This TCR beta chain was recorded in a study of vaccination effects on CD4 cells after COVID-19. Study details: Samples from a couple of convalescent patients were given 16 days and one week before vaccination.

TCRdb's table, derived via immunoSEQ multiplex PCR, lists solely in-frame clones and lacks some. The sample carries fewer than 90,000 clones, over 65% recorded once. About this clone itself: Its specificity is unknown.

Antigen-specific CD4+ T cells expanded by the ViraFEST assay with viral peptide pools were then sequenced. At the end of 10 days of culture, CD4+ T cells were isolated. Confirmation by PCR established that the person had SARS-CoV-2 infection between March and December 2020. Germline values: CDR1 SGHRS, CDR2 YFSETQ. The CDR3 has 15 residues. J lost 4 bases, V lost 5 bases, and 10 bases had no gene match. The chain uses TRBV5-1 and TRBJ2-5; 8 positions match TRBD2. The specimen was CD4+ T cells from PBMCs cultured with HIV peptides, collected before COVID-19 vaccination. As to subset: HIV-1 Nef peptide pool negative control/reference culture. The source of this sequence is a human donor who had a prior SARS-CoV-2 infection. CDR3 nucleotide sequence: TGCGCCAGCAGGAATAGCGCGGGGGGCAGAGAGACCCAGTACTTC. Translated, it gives CASRNSAGGRETQYF.